These 20 T cell receptor beta chains came from one sample sequenced in a study of T cell responses to AZD1222 COVID-19 vaccine. Profiled with immunoSEQ multiplex PCR; TCRdb holds only in-frame clones, not every one. This table holds 120,000 to 150,000 clones, under 95% found once. Material: peripheral blood, obtained 28 days after the second AZD1222 dose. The receptors here all came from an adult who received the AZD1222 COVID-19 vaccine.

This rearrangement joins TRBV9 to TRBJ2-7; possible D gene TRBD2, 7 bases. In germline, CDR1 is SGDLS, CDR2 YYNGEE. V was clipped by 4 bases and J by 3 bases, with 20 bases between them. There are 16 residues in the CDR3. CDR3 sequence reads: CASSPPEGRGIYEQYF. CDR3 bases: TGTGCCAGCAGCCCCCCTGAGGGGAGGGGGATCTACGAGCAGTACTTC.

The CDR3 nucleotides read TGTGCCAGCAGTCCTGGGGCCTATGGCTACACCTTC. Protein: CASSPGAYGYTF. The chain combines TRBV6-5 with TRBJ1-2; tentative D call: TRBD1 (5 bases). V was clipped by 5 bases and J by 4 bases, with 8 bases between them. From germline, CDR1 is MNHEY and CDR2 SVGAGI. This CDR3 is built from 12 residues.

This clone was seen once. The rearrangement links TRBV3-1 (or the pseudogene TRBV3-2) to TRBJ1-1; tentative D call: TRBD1 (5 bases). Germline-derived CDR1 and CDR2 are LGHDT and YNNKEL (reference sequence). CDR3 size: 15 residues. V lost 0 bases and J 3 bases, leaving 11 bases between the germline ends. CDR3 in DNA: TGTGCCAGCAGCCAAGAGCCGGCGGGGGACACTGAAGCTTTCTTT. It translates to CASSQEPAGDTEAFF.

The chain carries TRBV19 and TRBJ1-5; D unclear. The germline V gene encodes CDR1 LNHDA and CDR2 SQIVND (reference sequence). The V end was cut by 6 bases, the J end by 3 bases, with 6 bases between. CDR3 size: 12 residues. CDR3 sequence reads: CASSTANQPQHF. CDR3 sequence (DNA): TGTGCCAGTAGCACTGCCAATCAGCCCCAGCATTTT.

The V gene is TRBV19, the J gene TRBJ1-4, with D tentatively TRBD1 (5 bases). Trimming cost V 5 bases and J 0 bases, with 10 bases left between them. CDR3 length: 15 amino acids. The germline gives CDR1 LNHDA, CDR2 SQIVND (reference sequence). CDR3 in amino acids: CASSLGVATNEKLFF. In nucleotides, the CDR3 is TGTGCCAGTAGTCTGGGGGTTGCAACTAATGAAAAACTGTTTTTT.

The chain combines TRBV5-1 with TRBJ1-2, with 7 bases that match TRBD1. CDR3 size: 14 residues. Trimming cost V 4 bases and J 3 bases; bases outside gene matches: 6. Germline CDR1 and CDR2: SGHRS and YFSETQ. CDR3: CASSPQGEDYGYTF. Here the CDR3 DNA reads TGCGCCAGCAGCCCGCAGGGGGAGGACTATGGCTACACCTTC.

The rearrangement uses TRBV2 and TRBJ2-4; D gene unclear. Trimming removed 11 bases from V and 4 bases from J, with 18 bases in between. This CDR3 comprises 14 residues. Looked up from germline, CDR1 is SNHLY and CDR2 is FYNNEI. The CDR3 DNA sequence: TGTGCCGGCCGGGCCCATGACGGGAAAAACATTCAGTACTTC. Translation gives CAGRAHDGKNIQYF. Drawing the rest from reference TRBV2 and TRBJ2-4, the complete variable domain is EPEVTQTPSHQVTQMGQEVILRCVPISNHLYFYWYRQILGQKVEFLVSFYNNEISEKSEIFDDQFSVERPDGSNFTLKIRSTKLEDSAMYFCAGRAHDGKNIQYFGAGTRLSVL.

CDR3 in amino acids: CASSLYDSASPLHF. For the CDR3, the DNA is TGCGCCAGCAGCTTGTACGATTCGGCTTCACCCCTCCACTTT. The chain uses TRBV5-1 and TRBJ1-6; D is undetermined. V lost 1 base to trimming and J lost 9 bases, with 11 bases between them. Germline assignment: CDR1 SGHRS and CDR2 YFSETQ. The CDR3 runs to 14 residues. The entire variable domain, with the rest obtained from reference TRBV5-1 and TRBJ1-6, is as follows: KAGVTQTPRYLIKTRGQQVTLSCSPISGHRSVSWYQQTPGQGLQFLFEYFSETQRNKGNFPGRFSGRQFSNSRSEMNVSTLELGDSALYLCASSLYDSASPLHFGNGTRLTVT.

The V gene is TRBV6-5, the J gene TRBJ1-4, with D unclear. The CDR3 has 14 amino acids. V was trimmed by 8 bases and J by 7 bases, leaving 17 bases between them. Germline V gene lookup returns CDR1 MNHEY and CDR2 SVGAGI. CDR3 residues: CASGPSAVSEKLFF. In nucleotides, the CDR3 is TGTGCCAGCGGCCCATCGGCCGTAAGTGAAAAACTGTTTTTT.

The chain uses TRBV20-1 and TRBJ1-4, with D perhaps TRBD1 (5 bases). Trimming shortened V by 3 bases and J by 6 bases, and 11 bases separated the two germline ends. CDR1 and CDR2 (germline): DFQATT, SNEGSKA (reference sequence). The CDR3 has 13 residues. The DNA for the CDR3 is TGCAGTGCTAGTAGAGGGGTTGATGAAAAACTGTTTTTT. Its protein product is CSASRGVDEKLFF.

This clone was observed a single time. This rearrangement joins TRBV2 to TRBJ2-7; 7 bases match TRBD1. The junction had 13 bases not matched to a gene; V was cut back by 6 bases and J by 5 bases. This CDR3 has 15 residues. Looked up from germline, CDR1 is SNHLY and CDR2 is FYNNEI. CDR3 protein: CASRPSRGPFDEQYF. In nucleotides, the CDR3 is TGTGCCAGCAGGCCCAGTAGGGGGCCTTTCGACGAGCAGTACTTC.

The chain carries TRBV29-1 and TRBJ1-5; tentatively, D is TRBD1 (6 bases). V lost 7 bases and J 1 base, leaving 8 bases between the germline ends. Per germline, CDR1 SQVTM and CDR2 ANQGSEA. The CDR3 sequence is 12 residues long. In DNA, the CDR3 is TGCAGCGACGGACAGAGCAATCAGCCCCAGCATTTT. This translates into CSDGQSNQPQHF. The variable domain in full, completed from reference TRBV29-1 and TRBJ1-5, reads SAVISQKPSRDICQRGTSLTIQCQVDSQVTMMFWYRQQPGQSLTLIATANQGSEATYESGFVIDKFPISRPNLTFSTLTVSNMSPEDSSIYLCSDGQSNQPQHFGDGTRLSIL.

The chain uses TRBV6-5 and TRBJ2-1, with D perhaps TRBD1 or TRBD2 (5 bases each). The CDR3 contains 14 residues. Per the germline V gene, CDR1 is MNHEY and CDR2 is SVGAGI. V dropped 7 bases and J dropped 6 bases, with 16 bases sitting between them. CDR3 region: CASTVWGRGNEQFF. DNA for the CDR3: TGTGCCAGCACTGTTTGGGGCCGGGGCAATGAGCAGTTCTTC.

The chain combines TRBV9 with TRBJ2-1; D unclear. Germline CDR1 and CDR2: SGDLS and YYNGEE. The V gene lost 2 bases and the J gene lost 2 bases, with 11 bases spanning the gap. The CDR3 has 15 residues. The CDR3 loop reads CASSVDGPTYNEQFF. The CDR3, as DNA: TGTGCCAGCAGCGTGGACGGGCCAACCTACAATGAGCAGTTCTTC.

There are a few counts of this clone. The chain has TRBV6-5 and TRBJ1-2; 9 nucleotides align to TRBD1. Germline V gene sequence: CDR1 MNHEY, CDR2 SVGAGI. The CDR3 is 14 residues long. The J segment lost 7 bases and the V segment lost 6 bases, leaving 9 bases of the junction unmatched. The CDR3 nucleotides are TGTGCCAGCAGCACTAGCACAGGGGGCGGTGGCTACACCTTC. It is translated as CASSTSTGGGGYTF.

The J gene is TRBJ2-1, the V gene TRBV19; the D gene could be TRBD1 or TRBD2 (6 bases each). The CDR3 covers 16 residues. Trimming pared 10 bases from V and 0 bases from J, leaving 19 bases between. The germline gives CDR1 LNHDA, CDR2 SQIVND (reference sequence). The CDR3 DNA reads as TGTGCCACCCGGGGGCGGCAGGAAAGCTCCTACAATGAGCAGTTCTTC. Protein product: CATRGRQESSYNEQFF.

The V call is TRBV7-9, the J call TRBJ1-1, with D possibly TRBD1 on 5 matching bases. V lost 1 base and J lost 8, with 11 bases in between. Germline-derived CDR1 and CDR2 are SEHNR and FQNEAQ (reference sequence). This CDR3 region has 13 residues. The chain's CDR3 is CASSLVGESEAFF. In DNA, the CDR3 is TGTGCCAGCAGCTTAGTAGGGGAATCCGAAGCTTTCTTT.

The V gene is TRBV14, the J gene TRBJ1-2; D is unclear. This CDR3 spans 13 amino acids. Germline V CDR1 and CDR2: SGHDN, FVKESK. Trimming pared 4 bases from V and 3 bases from J, leaving 9 bases between. CDR3 coding DNA: TGTGCCAGCAGCCTAATGCCTTACTATGGCTACACCTTC. Translated, it gives CASSLMPYYGYTF.

This chain uses TRBV6-2 or TRBV6-3 with TRBJ2-3, with D perhaps TRBD2 (5 bases). Trimming stripped 5 bases from V and 4 bases from J, with 7 bases between. The CDR3 extends over 12 amino acids. CDR1 is MNHEY, CDR2 SVGEGT, per germline. For the CDR3, the DNA is TGTGCCAGCAGTACTAGTTCAGATACGCAGTATTTT. Amino acid sequence: CASSTSSDTQYF.

The V call is TRBV19, the J call TRBJ1-2; 9 nucleotides match TRBD1. The ends lost 5 bases at V and 6 bases at J; junction bases unmatched: 4. The germline V gene encodes CDR1 LNHDA and CDR2 SQIVND (reference sequence). The CDR3 runs to 13 residues. CDR3 in amino acids: CASSPGTGHGYTF. CDR3 nucleotide sequence: TGTGCCAGTAGTCCTGGGACAGGGCATGGCTACACCTTC.